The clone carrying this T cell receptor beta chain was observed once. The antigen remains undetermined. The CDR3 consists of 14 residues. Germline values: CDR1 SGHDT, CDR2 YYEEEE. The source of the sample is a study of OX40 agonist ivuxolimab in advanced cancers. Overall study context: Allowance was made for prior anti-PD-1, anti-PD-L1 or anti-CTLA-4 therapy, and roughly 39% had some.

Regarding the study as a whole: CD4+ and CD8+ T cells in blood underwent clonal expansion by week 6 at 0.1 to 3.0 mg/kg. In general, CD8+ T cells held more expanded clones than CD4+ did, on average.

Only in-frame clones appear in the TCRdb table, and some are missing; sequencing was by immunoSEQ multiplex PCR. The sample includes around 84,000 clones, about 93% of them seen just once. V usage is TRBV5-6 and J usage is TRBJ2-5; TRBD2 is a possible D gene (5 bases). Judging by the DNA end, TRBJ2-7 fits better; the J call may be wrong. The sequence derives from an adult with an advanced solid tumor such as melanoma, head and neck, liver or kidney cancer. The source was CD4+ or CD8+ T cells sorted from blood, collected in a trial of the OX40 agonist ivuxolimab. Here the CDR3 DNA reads TGTGCCAGCATCGAATGGAGGCAGTCCTACGAGCAGTACTTC. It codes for CASIEWRQSYEQYF.